This TCR beta chain appears in the sequencing data of a study of cytomegalovirus exposure and HLA in healthy donors (dated by TCRdb to the late 2010s). A note on the overall study: In an earlier analysis of 550 to 750 of the donors, about 260 Gb of sequence data and roughly 100 million unique TCR beta sequences from 150 million to 200 million T cells were reported. An early release covering some 640 HLA-typed donors comprised around 300 gigabases of sequencing data and around 80 million unique TCR sequences. Among the approximately 400 genotyped donors, approximately 76% belonged to the genetic ancestry cluster associated with self-reported Caucasian donors. The aim of the study was to test whether cataloging public T cell receptors could identify signatures of past pathogen exposure. The T cell repertoires of about 700 subjects were profiled by immunosequencing and related to cytomegalovirus serostatus. Besides the first cohort of approximately 710 subjects, a separate validation cohort made up of roughly 120 different subjects was used. The study combined high-throughput TCR immunosequencing, statistical association of individual TCRs with disease status, and machine learning to predict cytomegalovirus infection status. A later analysis re-analyzed previously published TCR beta repertoires from 660 or so donors and added high-resolution HLA genotyping to study TCR occurrence patterns. Rather than using new phenotypic data, the later analysis identified candidate immune exposures from TCR beta sequences and from how often those sequences occurred across donors. In an earlier analysis of 500 to 650 of the donors, high-throughput TCR beta sequencing was used to judge whether each TCR beta V gene segment behaved as functional or pseudogenic. Donor age, sex, ethnicity and CMV serostatus were compiled alongside the repertoire data. A later genetic analysis took genome-wide SNP genotypes for about three fifths of the roughly 670 donors and used that subset as a discovery cohort. All discovery cohort repertoires had been generated using a single sequencing platform. Both class I and class II loci were covered by HLA typing, at four-digit resolution. The number of typed donors differed by locus: roughly 620-640 for A, B, C, DRB1 and DQB1; approximately 540 for DQA1; around 610 for DPA1; and around 450 for DPB1. Because of strong linkage in the cohort, roughly five DR-DQ haplotypes were treated as single units for association and clustering. Among roughly 400 genotyped donors of the cohort, an average of approximately 220,000 unique TCR beta nucleotide sequences was sequenced per donor, of which about 18% were non-productive. General conclusions and limits of the study: Correlated functional status among segregating V segments might reflect linkage disequilibrium, but an unknown experimental factor could not be ruled out. The authors suggested that the approach could potentially be generalized to other disease states and immunological phenotypes. A later analysis found that TCR association rates varied across HLA loci, with DRB1 alleles showing the most associated TCRs and HLA-C alleles the fewest. Some IMGT-functional V segments, including TRBV6-2 and TRBV6-3, could not be told apart with the 87-base-pair reads, so those segments were excluded. A cluster of highly shared sequence variants was judged likely to represent a technical artifact of the sequencing pipeline. In this cohort, only TCR beta chains were sequenced, and detectable features were limited by the absence of alpha or paired-chain data. The classifier was reported to diagnose cytomegalovirus status with high specificity and sensitivity in both the original cohort and the validation cohort. An association between a missense DCLRE1C variant and V-gene and J-gene trimming of TCR beta chains was found in a later genetic analysis and replicated in an independent cohort. Assigning TCR associations to individual alleles was difficult when HLA alleles, especially DR and DQ, strongly co-occurred. A few of the identified cytomegalovirus-associated TCR beta chains were confirmed in vitro to be specific for cytomegalovirus antigens. According to a later analysis, parvovirus B19, influenza, CMV and Epstein-Barr virus appeared linked to several top co-occurrence clusters. Because some donors lacked HLA typing at each locus, the association tests relied only on the typed subset. CMV serostatus was the only immune exposure information available for the cohort. Because counts were too low, more than 15 rarely observed V segments, including chromosome 9 orphons, were excluded from the earlier analysis of about 500 of the donors. A further reported finding was that TCR beta sequences accurately predicted the HLA-A and HLA-B alleles for most subjects in the first cohort. At a false discovery rate of 0.05, a later analysis linked 15,000 to 20,000 TCR beta sequences to specific HLA alleles. In a later genetic analysis, fewer N-insertions in productive TCRs were reported among donors in an Asian-associated ancestry cluster than the roughly 700-donor mean. In a later analysis, most CMV-associated TCR beta chains were found to appear HLA-restricted, with HLA associations seemingly driven largely by CMV exposure. An earlier analysis of 587 of the donors showed that most TCR beta V segments appeared in productive rearrangements either about 87% or about 30% of the time, which broadly matched IMGT annotations. In a later analysis, HLA-associated TCR beta chains showed more clonal expansion and lower generation probabilities than non-associated chains that were equally common. Sequencing depth was assumed to be roughly uniform across donors in the presence/absence analyses, though that assumption may not hold. In the study, some 160 TCR beta chains were listed as associated with cytomegalovirus. Across donors, most TCR sequences were observed very rarely, whereas some public TCRs were present in many individuals.

For CDR1 and CDR2, the germline V gene lists MNHNS and SASEGT. From its cysteine to its phenylalanine, the CDR3 spans 11 amino acids. Only CDR3 DNA remains: 33 bases, in frame from the first base. The cohort consisted of 666 healthy bone marrow donors. At the time of sampling, all cohort members were nominally healthy, though unrecorded immune exposures were likely present. The donor tested CMV seronegative and was one of the 352 seronegative cohort members. Every donor gave a peripheral blood sample, and the peripheral blood mononuclear cells from that sample were used for TCR beta sequencing. Genomic DNA extraction from the blood cell samples was performed with the Qiagen DNeasy Blood Extraction Kit. Details on this clone: Its recognized antigen is unknown. At one boundary the junction diverges from the germline segment, which might be a read error.

The library was generated by the immunoSEQ multiplex PCR assay. A mixture of 60 forward primers for TCR Vbeta segments and 13 reverse primers for TCR Jbeta segments was used in the multiplex PCR. The CDR3 region of rearranged TCR beta genes was amplified from genomic DNA with a multiplex PCR assay. On the Illumina HiSeq System, the amplified TCR beta libraries were sequenced as 87-base-pair reads. On the authors' methods: In a later analysis, some 80 million unique TCR beta chains were counted across the 500 to 850 repertoires, and roughly 11 million of these chains were shared by at least two donors. A nearest-neighbor algorithm error-corrected the raw reads and collapsed the reads into unique sequences, merging closely related sequences to remove PCR and sequencing errors. V, D and J gene segments were assigned by aligning CDR3 sequences to IMGT reference sequences. Each retained sequence needed at least a six-nucleotide match to both a V gene segment and a J gene segment. A rearrangement counted as productive if the CDR3 had no stop codons and remained in frame with V and J, and every other rearrangement counted as non-productive. Following IMGT convention, CDR3 was defined as the stretch from the second conserved V-encoded cysteine to the conserved J-encoded phenylalanine. The earlier analysis of 587 of the donors excluded sequences that lacked an unambiguous match to a single V gene segment. An earlier analysis of 587 of the donors classified V segments as functional when productive rearrangements were above 56.7% and as segregating when the standard deviation between donors was above 5%. A statistical classification framework was developed to diagnose cytomegalovirus status using the catalog of TCR beta chain sequences. In a later analysis, TCR nucleotide sequences were compared against IMGT/GENE-DB human TR gene sequences so that V and J genes could be assigned. The TCRdist pipeline was used in a later analysis to assign CDR3 sequences and most-parsimonious VDJ recombination scenarios. In a later analysis, each TCR beta chain was defined by its CDR3 amino acid sequence together with its V-gene family, and reads lacking a unique V-gene family were excluded. In a later analysis, several hundred highly shared, low-generation-probability nucleotide sequences were removed to address suspected cross-contamination and a sequencing artifact. In a later analysis, a clonal expansion index was calculated for each public chain from normalized within-repertoire ranks of inferred template counts. A later analysis computed generation probabilities with a VDJ recombination model fitted to out-of-frame rearrangements, and checked the results against IGoR. In a later analysis, hypergeometric tests were used to score TCR-TCR, TCR-HLA and TCR-CMV co-occurrence, with a repertoire-size bias correction applied to TCR pairs. False discovery rates were estimated in a later analysis by permuting HLA or CMV assignments 20 times. A later analysis grouped co-occurring TCRs with DBSCAN, adding TCRdist sequence similarity when clustering within HLA-allele-positive subsets. Co-occurrence clustering excluded repertoires with fewer than 30,000 or more than 120,000 public chains, plus five with anomalous nucleotide sharing. In its TCRdb copy, this immuneACCESS table keeps in-frame sequences only and misses some clones. Where compared with another copy, unresolved V genes explain less than half of these, and the others have no known cause. V, J and clone size are taken as reported in that table, and D and trimming were inferred from the DNA itself. The sample table lists 100,000 or so clones, about 76% of them with a count of one. The ten top clones hold approximately 4.4% of the sample.

The TCR originated in a woman aged 40 to 50 in good health and CMV-seronegative. Material: PBMCs. The rearrangement joined TRBV6-1 to TRBJ1-2; confidence is insufficient to name the D gene. The CDR3 protein sequence reads: CASRDYWGYTF. The bases read TGTGCCAGCCGTGACTACTGGGGCTACACCTTC.